This T cell receptor beta chain was sequenced in a study of blood T cell repertoires in COVID-19 (TCRdb year 2020). With regard to the full study: Samples from collaborators originated in the United States, Italy and Spain and spanned both the acute and convalescent phases of COVID-19. The material from the prospective study consisted of cDNA or gDNA derived from T cells, B-cell-depleted T cells, or PBMCs. Subjects who had been exposed to COVID-19, were actively infected with it, or had recovered from it provided the deeply sampled blood TCRbeta repertoires that made up the dataset. The sample metadata nearly always contained a de-identified subject ID, COVID-19 status, age in years and sex. Where available, HLA class I and class II types were taken from metadata supplied by the sample provider and were not determined by assay-based typing. The repertoires were released in a freely available public database intended as a resource for research on the immune response to SARS-CoV-2. The samples were drawn from two sources: the first 160 participants of the ongoing ImmuneRACE study, and 1,000 to 1,500 subjects contributed by 6 global collaborators.

A remark on this clone: There is no known antigen for this receptor. The record has no base qualities; no much larger clone is one base away.

TCRbeta CDR3 regions were amplified from genomic DNA by means of the immunoSEQ Assay, a bias-controlled multiplex PCR. On the authors' methods: Within the assay, amplification of reference gene primers was used to estimate how many nucleated cells each sample contained. To quantify the absolute abundance of each unique TCRbeta CDR3 rearrangement, sequence reads were collapsed and filtered. For each sample, productive Simpson clonality was calculated as the square root of Simpson's diversity index over productive rearrangements. TCRdb took over this immuneACCESS table, retaining in-frame rearrangements with V and J assigned. Such tables are incomplete; in checked studies, under half of the missing clones stem from an unresolved V gene, and the remainder is unexplained. Clone size and the V and J calls come from that table; the DNA yielded D and trimming. This sample comprises about 83,000 clones, about four fifths of them detected only once. The ten largest clones take up 15% of the sample.

V loses 5 bases, J loses 4 bases, and the germline ends lie 20 bases apart. Via the germline V gene (reference sequence), CDR1 is LNHDA and CDR2 SQIVND. From the cysteine up to the phenylalanine, the CDR3 has a length of 16 residues. Of the read, only the CDR3 DNA is kept; its 48 bases are in frame from base 1. Whole blood was collected in K2EDTA tubes by collaborating institutions according to the institutions' own protocols. For TCRbeta analysis, collaborator samples were shipped as frozen whole blood, as isolated PBMCs, or as DNA extracted from either sample type. Here is what the overall study found, with its caveats: The quantity of clinical and demographic metadata differed by source and by participant and was supplied without curation.

What was sequenced was peripheral blood. This TCR was recovered from an elderly woman with acute or convalescent COVID-19. The chain couples TRBV19 to TRBJ1-2, and the D gene may be TRBD1, 6 bases matching. The CDR3 loop reads CASSSRQAQALYGYTF. The DNA sequence reads TGTGCCAGTAGTTCCCGACAGGCGCAAGCTCTCTATGGCTACACCTTC. Joined to the reference TRBV19 and TRBJ1-2 proteins, this CDR3 gives the full variable domain: DGGITQSPKYLFRKEGQNVTLSCEQNLNHDAMYWYRQDPGQGLRLIYYSQIVNDFQKGDIAEGYSVSREKKESFPLTVTSAQKNPTAFYLCASSSRQAQALYGYTFGSGTRLTVV.